A single TCR beta chain is shown here with its context. Measured with immunoSEQ multiplex PCR; TCRdb has only the in-frame clones, and not every one. The sample carries a few hundred thousand clones, around 87% recorded once. This study enrolled people aged roughly 18 to 90 from approximately 24 US geographic areas. Each participant's cohort was designated according to participant-reported clinical history. The sample originates from a study of blood T cell repertoires in COVID-19. Study in general: Italy, Spain and the United States were the sources of the convalescent and acute COVID-19 samples. The cDNA or gDNA used as material had been derived from T cells, B-cell-depleted T cells, or PBMCs.

Per germline, CDR1 SGHNT and CDR2 YENEEA. The CDR3 has 15 amino acids. The V gene end was trimmed by 2 bases and the J gene end by 2 bases; junction bases not matched to a gene: 3. The chain uses TRBV11-3 and TRBJ1-5; 7 bases agree with TRBD1. The receptor was derived from a woman aged 18-35 years with acute COVID-19. What was sequenced was PBMCs or T cells enriched from blood (not recorded which). The DNA of the CDR3 is TGTGCCAGCAGCTTATCCGGACAGGGCAATCAGCCCCAGCATTTT. Translating it yields CASSLSGQGNQPQHF.